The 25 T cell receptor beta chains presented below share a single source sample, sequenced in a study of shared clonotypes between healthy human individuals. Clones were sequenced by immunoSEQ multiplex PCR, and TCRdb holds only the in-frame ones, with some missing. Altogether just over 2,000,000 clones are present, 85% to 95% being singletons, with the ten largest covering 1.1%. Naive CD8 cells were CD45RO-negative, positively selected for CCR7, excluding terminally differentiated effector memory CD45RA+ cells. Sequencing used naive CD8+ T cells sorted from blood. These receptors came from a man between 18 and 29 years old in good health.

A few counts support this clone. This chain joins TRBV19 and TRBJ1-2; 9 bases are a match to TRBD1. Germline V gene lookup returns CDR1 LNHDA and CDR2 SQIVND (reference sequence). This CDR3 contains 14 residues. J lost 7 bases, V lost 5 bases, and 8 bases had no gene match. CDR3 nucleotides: TGTGCCAGTAGTCTGGGACAGGGAGCTTCTGGCTACACCTTC. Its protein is CASSLGQGASGYTF. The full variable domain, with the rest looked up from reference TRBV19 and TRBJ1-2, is DGGITQSPKYLFRKEGQNVTLSCEQNLNHDAMYWYRQDPGQGLRLIYYSQIVNDFQKGDIAEGYSVSREKKESFPLTVTSAQKNPTAFYLCASSLGQGASGYTFGSGTRLTVV.

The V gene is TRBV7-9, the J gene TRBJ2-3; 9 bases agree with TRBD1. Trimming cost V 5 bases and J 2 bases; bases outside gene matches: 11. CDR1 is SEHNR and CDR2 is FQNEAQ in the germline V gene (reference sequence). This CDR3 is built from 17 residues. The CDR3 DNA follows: TGTGCCAGCAGCCCGAGGGGACAGGGCGTTTACACAGATACGCAGTATTTT. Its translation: CASSPRGQGVYTDTQYF.

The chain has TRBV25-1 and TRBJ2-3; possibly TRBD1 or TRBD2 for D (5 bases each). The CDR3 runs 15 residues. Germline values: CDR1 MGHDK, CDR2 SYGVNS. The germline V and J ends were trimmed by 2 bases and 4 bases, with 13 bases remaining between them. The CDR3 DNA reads TGTGCCAGCAGTGAAGGCGAGAGGGGCGCAGATACGCAGTATTTT. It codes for CASSEGERGADTQYF.

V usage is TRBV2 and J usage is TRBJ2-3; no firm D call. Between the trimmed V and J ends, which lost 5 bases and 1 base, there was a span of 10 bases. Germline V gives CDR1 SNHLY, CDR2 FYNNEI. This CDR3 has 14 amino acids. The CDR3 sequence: CASSTTARTDTQYF. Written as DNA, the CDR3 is TGTGCCAGCAGTACGACCGCGCGCACAGATACGCAGTATTTT.

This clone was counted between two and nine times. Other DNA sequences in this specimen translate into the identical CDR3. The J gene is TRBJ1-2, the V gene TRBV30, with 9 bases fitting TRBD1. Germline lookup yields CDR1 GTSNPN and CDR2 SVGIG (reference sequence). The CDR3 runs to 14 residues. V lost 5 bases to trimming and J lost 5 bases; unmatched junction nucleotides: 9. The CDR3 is CAWEQGAADYGYTF. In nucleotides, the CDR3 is TGTGCCTGGGAACAGGGGGCTGCGGATTATGGCTACACCTTC.

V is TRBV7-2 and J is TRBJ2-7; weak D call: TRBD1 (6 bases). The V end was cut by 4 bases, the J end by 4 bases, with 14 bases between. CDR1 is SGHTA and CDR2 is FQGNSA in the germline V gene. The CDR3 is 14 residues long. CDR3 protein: CASSWGQVLYEQYF. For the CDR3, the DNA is TGTGCCAGCAGCTGGGGGCAGGTTTTATACGAGCAGTACTTC. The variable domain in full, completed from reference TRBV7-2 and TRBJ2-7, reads GAGVSQSPSNKVTEKGKDVELRCDPISGHTALYWYRQSLGQGLEFLIYFQGNSAPDKSGLPSDRFSAERTGGSVSTLTIQRTQQEDSAVYLCASSWGQVLYEQYFGPGTRLTVT.

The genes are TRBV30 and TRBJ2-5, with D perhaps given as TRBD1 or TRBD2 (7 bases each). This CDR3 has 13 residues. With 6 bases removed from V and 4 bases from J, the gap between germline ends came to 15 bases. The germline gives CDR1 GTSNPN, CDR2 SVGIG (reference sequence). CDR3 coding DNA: TGTGCCTGCTTCCAGGGGGGGGGAGAGACCCAGTACTTC. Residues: CACFQGGGETQYF. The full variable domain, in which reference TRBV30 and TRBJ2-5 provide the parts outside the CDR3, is SQTIHQWPATLVQPVGSPLSLECTVEGTSNPNLYWYRQAAGRGLQLLFYSVGIGQISSEVPQNLSASRPQDRQFILSSKKLLLSDSGFYLCACFQGGGETQYFGPGTRLLVL.

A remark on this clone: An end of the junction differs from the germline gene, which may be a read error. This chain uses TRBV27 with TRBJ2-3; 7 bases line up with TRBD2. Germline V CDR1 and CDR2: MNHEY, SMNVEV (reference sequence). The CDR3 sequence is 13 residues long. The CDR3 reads CATSPGRADTQYF. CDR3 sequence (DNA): TGTGCCACCAGTCCAGGGAGGGCAGATACGCAGTATTTT.

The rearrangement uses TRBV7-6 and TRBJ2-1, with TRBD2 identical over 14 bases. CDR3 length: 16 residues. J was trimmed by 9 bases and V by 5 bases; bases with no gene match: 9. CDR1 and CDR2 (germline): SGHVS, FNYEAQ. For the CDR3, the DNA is TGTGCCAGCAGCAGCCCGACTAGCGGGAGGGCGGGTGAGCAGTTCTTC. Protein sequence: CASSSPTSGRAGEQFF.

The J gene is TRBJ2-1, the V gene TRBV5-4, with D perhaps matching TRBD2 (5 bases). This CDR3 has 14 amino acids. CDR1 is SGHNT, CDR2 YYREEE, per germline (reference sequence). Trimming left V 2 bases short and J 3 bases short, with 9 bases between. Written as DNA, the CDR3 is TGTGCCAGCAGCTTTGAGGGCGACTACAATGAGCAGTTCTTC. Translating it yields CASSFEGDYNEQFF.

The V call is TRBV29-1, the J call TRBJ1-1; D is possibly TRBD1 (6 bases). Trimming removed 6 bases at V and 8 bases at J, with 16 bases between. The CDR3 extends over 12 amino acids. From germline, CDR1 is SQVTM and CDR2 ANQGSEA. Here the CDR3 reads CSVLQGSGEAFF. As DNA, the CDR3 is TGCAGCGTCCTACAGGGTTCCGGGGAAGCTTTCTTT. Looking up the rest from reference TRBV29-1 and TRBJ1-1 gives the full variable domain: SAVISQKPSRDICQRGTSLTIQCQVDSQVTMMFWYRQQPGQSLTLIATANQGSEATYESGFVIDKFPISRPNLTFSTLTVSNMSPEDSSIYLCSVLQGSGEAFFGQGTRLTVV.

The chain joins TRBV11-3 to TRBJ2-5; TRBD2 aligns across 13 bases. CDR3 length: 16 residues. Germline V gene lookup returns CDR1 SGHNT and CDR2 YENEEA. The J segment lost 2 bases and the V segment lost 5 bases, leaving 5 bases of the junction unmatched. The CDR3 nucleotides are TGTGCCAGCAGCCGACTAGCGGGAGGAAAACAAGAGACCCAGTACTTC. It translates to CASSRLAGGKQETQYF.

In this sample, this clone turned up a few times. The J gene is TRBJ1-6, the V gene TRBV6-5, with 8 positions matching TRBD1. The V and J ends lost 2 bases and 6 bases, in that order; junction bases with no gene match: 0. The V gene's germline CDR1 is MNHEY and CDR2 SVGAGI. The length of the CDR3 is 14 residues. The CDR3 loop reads CASSYDRGNSPLHF. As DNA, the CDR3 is TGTGCCAGCAGTTACGACAGGGGTAATTCACCCCTCCACTTT.

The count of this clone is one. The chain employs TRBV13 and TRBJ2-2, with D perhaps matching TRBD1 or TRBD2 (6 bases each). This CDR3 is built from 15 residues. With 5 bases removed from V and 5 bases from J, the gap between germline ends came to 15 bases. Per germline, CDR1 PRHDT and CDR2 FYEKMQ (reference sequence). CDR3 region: CASSPTRGGTGELFF. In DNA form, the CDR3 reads TGTGCCAGCAGCCCGACCAGGGGAGGAACCGGGGAGCTGTTTTTT.

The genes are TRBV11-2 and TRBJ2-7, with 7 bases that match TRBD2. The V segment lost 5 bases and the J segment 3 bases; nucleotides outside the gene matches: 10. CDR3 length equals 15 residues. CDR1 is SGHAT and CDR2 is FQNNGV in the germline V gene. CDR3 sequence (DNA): TGTGCCAGCAGCCCTAGGCCTAGCGGCTTCTACGAGCAGTACTTC. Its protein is CASSPRPSGFYEQYF.

CDR3 loop: CAIDDRPRPLHF. The DNA for the CDR3 is TGTGCCATCGACGACAGGCCTAGACCCCTCCACTTT. The chain uses TRBV28 and TRBJ1-6, with D perhaps matching TRBD1 (6 bases). The CDR3 length is 12 residues. Trimming pared 10 bases from V and 12 bases from J, leaving 16 bases between. Germline V gene lookup returns CDR1 MDHEN and CDR2 SYDVKM.

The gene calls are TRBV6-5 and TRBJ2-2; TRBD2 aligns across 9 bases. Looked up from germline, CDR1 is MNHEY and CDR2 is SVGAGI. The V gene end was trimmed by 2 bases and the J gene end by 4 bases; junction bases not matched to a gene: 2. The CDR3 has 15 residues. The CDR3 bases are TGTGCCAGCAGTTACGCGGGAGGGGCCACCGGGGAGCTGTTTTTT. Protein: CASSYAGGATGELFF.

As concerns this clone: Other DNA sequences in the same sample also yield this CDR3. CDR3 protein: CASSLLYTGELFF. CDR3 nucleotide sequence: TGTGCCAGCAGCTTACTGTACACCGGGGAGCTGTTTTTT. V and J are TRBV7-2 and TRBJ2-2; unclear D gene. The CDR3 loop spans 13 amino acids. V dropped 2 bases and J dropped 3 bases, with 4 bases sitting between them. CDR1 SGHTA and CDR2 FQGNSA come from the germline V gene.

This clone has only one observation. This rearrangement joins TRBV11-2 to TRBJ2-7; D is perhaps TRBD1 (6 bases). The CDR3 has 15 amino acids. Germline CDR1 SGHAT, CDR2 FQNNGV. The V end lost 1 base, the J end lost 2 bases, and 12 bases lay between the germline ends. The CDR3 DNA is TGTGCCAGCAGCTTAGCAGGGGCGAGTACCTACGAGCAGTACTTC. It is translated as CASSLAGASTYEQYF.

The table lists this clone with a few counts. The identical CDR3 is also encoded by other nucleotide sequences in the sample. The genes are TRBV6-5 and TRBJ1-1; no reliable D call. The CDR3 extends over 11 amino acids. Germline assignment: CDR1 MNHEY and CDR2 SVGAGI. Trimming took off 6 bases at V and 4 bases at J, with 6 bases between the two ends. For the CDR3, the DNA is TGTGCCAGCAGGGAGGGCACTGAAGCTTTCTTT. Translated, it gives CASREGTEAFF.

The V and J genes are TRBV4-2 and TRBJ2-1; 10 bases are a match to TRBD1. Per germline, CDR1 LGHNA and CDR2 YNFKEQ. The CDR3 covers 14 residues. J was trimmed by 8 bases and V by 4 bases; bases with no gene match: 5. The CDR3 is CASSRPGTGDEQFF. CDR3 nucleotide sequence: TGTGCCAGCAGCCGTCCCGGGACAGGGGATGAGCAGTTCTTC.

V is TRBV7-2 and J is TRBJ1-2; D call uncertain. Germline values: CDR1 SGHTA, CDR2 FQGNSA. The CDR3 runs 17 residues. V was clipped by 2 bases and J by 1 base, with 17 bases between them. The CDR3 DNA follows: TGTGCCAGCAGCTTAATTAAGTCCTTAACCGTTAACTATGGCTACACCTTC. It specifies CASSLIKSLTVNYGYTF.

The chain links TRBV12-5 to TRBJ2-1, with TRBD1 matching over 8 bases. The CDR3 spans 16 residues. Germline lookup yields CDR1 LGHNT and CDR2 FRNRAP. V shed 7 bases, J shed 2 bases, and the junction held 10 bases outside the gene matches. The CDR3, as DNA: TGTGCTAGTGCCCCGACCGACAGGGGCACCTACAATGAGCAGTTCTTC. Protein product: CASAPTDRGTYNEQFF.

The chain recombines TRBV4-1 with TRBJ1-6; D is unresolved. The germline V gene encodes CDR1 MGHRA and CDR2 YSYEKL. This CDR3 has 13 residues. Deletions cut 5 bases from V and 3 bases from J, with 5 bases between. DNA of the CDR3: TGCGCCAGCAGCTCCAACTATAATTCACCCCTCCACTTT. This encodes CASSSNYNSPLHF.

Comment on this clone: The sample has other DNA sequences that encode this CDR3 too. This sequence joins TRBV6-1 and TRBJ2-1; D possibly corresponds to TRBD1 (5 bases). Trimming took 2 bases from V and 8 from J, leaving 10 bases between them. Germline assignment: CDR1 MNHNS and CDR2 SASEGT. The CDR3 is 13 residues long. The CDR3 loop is CASSERGVDEQFF. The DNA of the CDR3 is TGTGCCAGCAGTGAAAGGGGTGTGGATGAGCAGTTCTTC.